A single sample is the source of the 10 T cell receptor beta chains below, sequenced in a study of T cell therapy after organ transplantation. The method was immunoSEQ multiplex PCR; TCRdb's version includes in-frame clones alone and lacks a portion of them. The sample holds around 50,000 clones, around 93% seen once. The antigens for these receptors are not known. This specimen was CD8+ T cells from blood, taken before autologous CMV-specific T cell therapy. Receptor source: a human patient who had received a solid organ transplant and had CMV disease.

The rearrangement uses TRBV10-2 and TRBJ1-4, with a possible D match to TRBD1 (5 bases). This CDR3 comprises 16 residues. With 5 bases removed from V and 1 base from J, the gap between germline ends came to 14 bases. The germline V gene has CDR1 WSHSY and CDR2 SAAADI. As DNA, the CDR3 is TGCGCCAGCAGTCCCGGGACGGCTATAACTAATGAAAAACTGTTTTTT. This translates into CASSPGTAITNEKLFF.

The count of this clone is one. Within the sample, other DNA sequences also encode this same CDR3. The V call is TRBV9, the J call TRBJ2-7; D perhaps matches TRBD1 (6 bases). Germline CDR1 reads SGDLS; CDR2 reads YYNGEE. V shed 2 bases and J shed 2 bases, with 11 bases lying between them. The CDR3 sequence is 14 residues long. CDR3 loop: CASSVGGVAYEQYF. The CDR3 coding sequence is TGTGCCAGCAGCGTTGGGGGCGTGGCCTACGAGCAGTACTTC.

The CDR3 DNA reads TGTGCCAGCAGCTTAGATTACGGGGCTGAAGCTTTCTTT. It encodes CASSLDYGAEAFF. J is TRBJ1-1 and V is TRBV11-2, with D hard to call. V was pared by 0 bases and J by 6 bases, with 8 bases between. The CDR3 has 13 amino acids. Germline CDR1 SGHAT, CDR2 FQNNGV.

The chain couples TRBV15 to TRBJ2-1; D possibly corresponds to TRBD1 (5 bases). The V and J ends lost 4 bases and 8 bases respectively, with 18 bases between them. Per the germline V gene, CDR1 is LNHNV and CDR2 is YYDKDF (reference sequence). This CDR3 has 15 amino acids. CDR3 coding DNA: TGTGCCACCAGCATTACAGGCGGCCTGTTCGATGAGCAGTTCTTC. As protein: CATSITGGLFDEQFF.

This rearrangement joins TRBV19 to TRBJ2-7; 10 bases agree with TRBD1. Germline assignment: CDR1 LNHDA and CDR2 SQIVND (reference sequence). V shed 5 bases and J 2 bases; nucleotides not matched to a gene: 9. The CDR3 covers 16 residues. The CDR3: CASSPPGQGNTYEQYF. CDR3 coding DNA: TGTGCCAGTAGTCCCCCGGGACAGGGGAACACCTACGAGCAGTACTTC.

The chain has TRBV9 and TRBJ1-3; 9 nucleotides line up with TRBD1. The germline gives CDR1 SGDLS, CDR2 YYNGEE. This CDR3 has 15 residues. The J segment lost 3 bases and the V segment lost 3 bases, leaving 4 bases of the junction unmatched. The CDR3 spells CASSDNRGLGNTIYF. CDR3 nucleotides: TGTGCCAGCAGCGATAACAGGGGGCTTGGAAACACCATATATTTT.

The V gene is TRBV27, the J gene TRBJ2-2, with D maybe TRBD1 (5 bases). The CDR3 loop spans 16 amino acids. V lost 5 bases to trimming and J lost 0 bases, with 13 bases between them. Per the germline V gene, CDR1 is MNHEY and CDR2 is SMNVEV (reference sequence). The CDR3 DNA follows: TGTGCCAGCAGTCCCCGGACAAAGCCGAACACCGGGGAGCTGTTTTTT. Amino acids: CASSPRTKPNTGELFF.

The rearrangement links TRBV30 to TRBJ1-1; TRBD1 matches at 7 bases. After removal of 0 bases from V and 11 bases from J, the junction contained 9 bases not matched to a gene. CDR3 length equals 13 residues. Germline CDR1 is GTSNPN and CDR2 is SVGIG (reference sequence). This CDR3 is CAWSVFRGFEAFF. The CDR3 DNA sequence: TGTGCCTGGAGTGTATTCAGGGGGTTTGAGGCTTTCTTT. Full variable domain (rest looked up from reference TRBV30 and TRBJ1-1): SQTIHQWPATLVQPVGSPLSLECTVEGTSNPNLYWYRQAAGRGLQLLFYSVGIGQISSEVPQNLSASRPQDRQFILSSKKLLLSDSGFYLCAWSVFRGFEAFFGQGTRLTVV.

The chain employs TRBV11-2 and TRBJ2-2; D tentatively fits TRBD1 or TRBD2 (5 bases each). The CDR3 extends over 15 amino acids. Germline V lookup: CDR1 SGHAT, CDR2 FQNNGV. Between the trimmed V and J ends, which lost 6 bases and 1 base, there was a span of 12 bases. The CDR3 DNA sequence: TGTGCCAGCAGTCAGGGACCCCGGAACACCGGGGAGCTGTTTTTT. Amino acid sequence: CASSQGPRNTGELFF.

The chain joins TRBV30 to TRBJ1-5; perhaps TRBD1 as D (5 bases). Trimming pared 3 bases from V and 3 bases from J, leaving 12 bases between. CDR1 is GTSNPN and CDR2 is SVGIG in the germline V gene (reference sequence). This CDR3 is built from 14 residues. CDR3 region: CAWSQGALNQPQHF. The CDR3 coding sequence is TGTGCCTGGAGCCAGGGAGCCCTCAATCAGCCCCAGCATTTT.